The next 6 T cell receptor beta chains were all read from a single sample in a study of EBV T-cell therapy then PD-1 blockade in nasopharyngeal carcinoma. Treatment: AdE1-LMPpoly-expanded autologous EBV-specific T-cell therapy followed by anti-PD-1 nivolumab. Their antigen targets remain unknown. This table comes from immunoSEQ multiplex PCR, and its TCRdb copy is limited to in-frame clones, with some not included. The sample has 20,000 to 25,000 clones, roughly four fifths seen once. The sample consisted of CD8+ T cells from blood, taken at day -245 from a patient whose treatment included autologous EBV-specific T cells and nivolumab. Receptors were obtained from a man aged 40-49 years with nasopharyngeal carcinoma.

The V gene is TRBV5-6, the J gene TRBJ1-2; a possible D gene is TRBD1 (6 bases). Germline V gene lookup returns CDR1 SGHDT and CDR2 YYEEEE. There are 16 residues in the CDR3. V was shortened by 0 bases and J by 5 bases, with 17 bases between the two germline ends. CDR3 protein: CASSLVGQGIFYGYTF. CDR3 nucleotide sequence: TGTGCCAGCAGCTTGGTCGGGCAGGGGATTTTTTATGGCTACACCTTC.

For the CDR3, the DNA is TGTGCCAGCACCACCTCAGGGGCGGGAACCTACGAGCAGTACTTC. This codes for CASTTSGAGTYEQYF. The V gene is TRBV7-9, the J gene TRBJ2-7; possibly TRBD1 or TRBD2 for D (6 bases each). This CDR3 region has 15 residues. Germline lookup yields CDR1 SEHNR and CDR2 FQNEAQ (reference sequence). Trimming pared 7 bases from V and 2 bases from J, leaving 18 bases between.

This chain joins TRBV27 and TRBJ1-3, with TRBD1 as a possible D gene (6 bases). In germline, CDR1 is MNHEY, CDR2 SMNVEV (reference sequence). V lost 2 bases and J lost 4, with 15 bases in between. This CDR3 is 16 amino acids long. In DNA, the CDR3 is TGTGCCAGCAGTTTAAGCCCGGGGGCGGAGGGAAACACCATATATTTT. Its protein product is CASSLSPGAEGNTIYF.

The rearrangement uses TRBV25-1 and TRBJ1-2, with D possibly TRBD1 on 5 matching bases. CDR1 and CDR2 from the germline V gene are MGHDK and SYGVNS. V lost 3 bases and J 2 bases, leaving 16 bases between the germline ends. The CDR3 is 16 residues long. CDR3 in amino acids: CASSEGELLGNYGYTF. The CDR3 bases are TGTGCCAGCAGTGAGGGGGAACTTCTAGGGAACTATGGCTACACCTTC.

The chain combines TRBV2 with TRBJ1-2; 8 bases align to TRBD1. V gave up 6 bases and J gave up 8 bases; unmatched junction bases: 5. Germline CDR1 is SNHLY and CDR2 is FYNNEI. CDR3 length equals 12 residues. CDR3 sequence reads: CASRDRARGYTF. The CDR3, as DNA: TGTGCCAGCAGGGACAGGGCTCGCGGCTACACCTTC.

The chain is built from TRBV28 and TRBJ2-7; the match to TRBD1 covers 7 bases. The CDR3 sequence is 13 residues long. In germline, CDR1 is MDHEN, CDR2 SYDVKM. V lost 4 bases and J lost 1; bases outside the gene matches: 1. The CDR3 sequence: CASSSGQSYEQYF. DNA of the CDR3: TGTGCCAGCAGTTCGGGACAGTCCTACGAGCAGTACTTC.